Given below is one T cell receptor beta chain in context. RNA was extracted with the RNeasy kit, and a quantity of roughly 0.5 to 1 ug was reverse transcribed using random hexamers. TCRdb analysed the immunoSEQ multiplex PCR reads with MiXCR anew, one entry per CDR3 protein. This table has about 140,000 distinct CDR3 sequences, roughly 94% appearing once. The sample is drawn from a study of CD8 T cells in Susac syndrome. On the study more broadly: Blood was drawn from Susac syndrome patients while they were therapy-naive, on corticosteroids, or on intravenous immunoglobulin alone.

Negative magnetic isolation gave CD8+ and CD4+ cells; FACS enriched CD8+ TEMRA. Germline loops: CDR1 LGHNA, CDR2 YNFKEQ. The V segment lost 7 bases and the J segment 3 bases; nucleotides outside the gene matches: 9. CDR3 size: 15 residues. The rearrangement joins TRBV4-2 to TRBJ1-1; 9 positions agree with TRBD1. Sample: CD4+ T cells from PBMCs. The sequence was collected from a human donor with Susac syndrome. The CDR3 bases are TGTGCCAGCATCCAGCCCGGGACAGGGTACACTGAAGCTTTCTTT. Its translation is CASIQPGTGYTEAFF.